Included here is one T cell receptor beta chain sequence, with context. The specificity of this receptor is unknown. Base qualities are not provided; no much larger clone lies one nucleotide away. In the ophthalmopathy patients, disease was moderately to severely active, with a Clinical Activity Score of 3 or more, a NOSPECS grade of 4 or more, and a duration of less than 3 months. Exclusion was applied to patients with uncontrolled infections, other autoimmune diseases, pregnancy or lactation. Diagnoses were based on clinical symptoms, serum thyroxine and TRAb, thyroid ultrasound and orbital computed tomography. PBMCs were isolated from 10 ml of fresh peripheral blood by Ficoll-Paque density gradient centrifugation. Total RNA was extracted with Trizol reagent, and quality was checked on an Agilent 2100 Bioanalyzer. The CDR3 numbers 14 residues from cysteine through phenylalanine. Only CDR3 DNA remains: 42 bases, in frame from the first base. The V and J ends are trimmed by 9 bases and 7 bases, leaving 22 bases between them. For CDR1 and CDR2, the germline V gene (reference sequence) lists LNHDA and SQIVND.

TCR beta CDR3 regions were amplified from RNA transcripts. For the first round of RT-PCR on the TCR CDR3, the HTBI primer set was used together with the Qiagen OneStep RT-PCR kit. A second multiplex PCR round built the libraries, followed by size selection and purification. Libraries were sequenced paired-end with 100 bp reads on an Illumina HiSeq2000. From the authors' description of their analysis: Raw data were processed with SOAPnuke, discarding reads with adapters, uncalled bases, mean Phred below 15, or no exact constant-primer or identifier match. COPE v1.2.5 was used to merge the high-quality paired reads, and each unique nucleotide sequence was defined as a clonotype. MiTCR v1.1 was used to align the clonotypes against IMGT TRBV, TRBD and TRBJ reference segments. The analysis was restricted to V-J combinations with a frequency above 0.0001, which together covered just over 98% of the repertoires. The TCS score was defined as the ratio of F50 (clonal expansion) to E x V (chaos), calculated using BLOSUM62-based TCRdist between CDR3 peptides within each V-J. Welch's t-statistics and random forest reduced 500 to 550 V-J features to 13, which were used in a naive Bayes classifier (R e1071). Clones were called with MiXCR by TCRdb after fastp trimmed the public reads at Q25, and only in-frame beta chains were retained. Merged by CDR3 protein, the rows form single entries marked with the most common genes and DNA. In this record, the V and J calls reflect TCRdb's handling and not the investigators' own analysis. For this sample the table gives hundreds of thousands of distinct CDR3 sequences, of which around 15% were detected only once. Approximately 60% of the sample is held by the ten biggest clonotypes.

This sample stems from a study of T cells in Graves' hyperthyroidism and ophthalmopathy (dated by TCRdb to between 2018 and 2020). Background on the whole study: Peripheral blood was sampled at the time of initial diagnosis, prior to any treatment. TCR V-J signatures able to tell the groups apart were searched for in a discovery cohort of 100 patients, of whom 43 had Graves' ophthalmopathy and roughly 57 had stable Graves' hyperthyroidism. Prospective prediction of ophthalmopathy was tested in an independent validation cohort consisting of fewer than 20 hyperthyroidism patients and some 15 patients who later progressed to ophthalmopathy. For training and testing, the 100 or so patients in the discovery cohort were randomly divided in a 7:3 ratio. In addition, the study compared T-cell repertoires in thyroid tissue and in blood from a handful of Graves' hyperthyroidism patients. After sampling, hyperthyroidism patients received methimazole starting at 30 mg daily, and ophthalmopathy patients received high-dose intravenous methylprednisolone. According to the paper, TCR Vbeta CDR3 sequencing was carried out on 135 peripheral blood samples, which came from fewer than 50 ophthalmopathy, around 75 hyperthyroidism and approximately 17 progressor patients. Overall study outcomes, separate from this receptor: Sample size was not statistically predetermined, and blinding of investigators to group allocation was not performed. In validation, progression to ophthalmopathy was predicted by the model with nearly 71% sensitivity and roughly 76% specificity, a median of around 5.9 months before onset. Ophthalmopathy was separated from stable hyperthyroidism by a 13 V-J signature model, with just over 85% sensitivity and approximately 81% specificity obtained in cross-validation and 80%/75% obtained in testing. Most expanded thyroid clonotypes (frequency above 0.001) were also found in blood, which suggests that blood repertoires may mirror thyroid immune responses.

Sequencing input: blood. The chain couples TRBV19 to TRBJ2-7, and the D gene may be TRBD2, 5 bases matching. The TCR comes from a woman aged 55-69 years with Graves' ophthalmopathy. CDR3 region: CASRNNPPSGEQYF. The DNA sequence is TGTGCCAGCAGAAATAACCCCCCGTCGGGAGAGCAGTACTTC.